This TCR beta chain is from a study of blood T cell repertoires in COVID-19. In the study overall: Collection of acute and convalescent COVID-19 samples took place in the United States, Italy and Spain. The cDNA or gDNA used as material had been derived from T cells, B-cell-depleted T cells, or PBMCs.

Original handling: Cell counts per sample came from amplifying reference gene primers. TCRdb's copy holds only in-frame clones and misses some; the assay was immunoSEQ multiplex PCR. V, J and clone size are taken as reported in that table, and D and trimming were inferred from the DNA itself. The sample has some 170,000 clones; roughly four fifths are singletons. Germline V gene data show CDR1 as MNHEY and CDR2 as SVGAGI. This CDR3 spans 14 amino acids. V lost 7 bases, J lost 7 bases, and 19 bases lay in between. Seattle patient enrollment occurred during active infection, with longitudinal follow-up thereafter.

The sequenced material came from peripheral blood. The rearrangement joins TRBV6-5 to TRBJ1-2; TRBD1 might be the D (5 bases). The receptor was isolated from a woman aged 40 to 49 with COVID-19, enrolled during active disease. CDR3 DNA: TGTGCCAGCACCCACCATCCCCAGGGTTTTGGCTACACCTTC. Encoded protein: CASTHHPQGFGYTF.